The clone carrying this T cell receptor (beta chain) was counted at least ten times. Its antigen is currently unknown. The healthy adult donors were HIV-negative and reported no recent acute infections or vaccinations. Adults of Caucasian background living in Nashville, Tennessee made up all donors. This CDR3 spans 14 amino acids. Trimming cost V 4 bases and J 1 base, with 11 bases left between them. Germline V gene sequence: CDR1 SGHKS, CDR2 YYEKEE (reference sequence). This entry comes from a study of shared clonotypes between healthy human individuals. Study-wide points: Tissue TCR repertoires likely differ from these blood-only repertoires.

Replicate PCRs run on sorted subsets employed 200 ng DNA, some 33,000 T cell genomes. TCRdb keeps only in-frame clones here, not all; method: immunoSEQ multiplex PCR. The sample has about 1 million clones, around 74% seen once. This clonotype was sampled from a man younger than 35 in good health. The source material was memory CD4+ T cells sorted from blood. As for subset: CD45RA-negative fraction. The V and J genes are TRBV5-5 and TRBJ1-1, with D hard to call. This CDR3 is CASSLGGGNTEAFF. For the CDR3, the DNA is TGTGCCAGCAGCCTGGGTGGTGGGAACACTGAAGCTTTCTTT.